Listed here are 24 T cell receptor beta chains from one sample, sequenced in a study of response to subunit inactivated influenza vaccine. TCRdb reprocessed the RT-PCR reads with MiXCR, giving one entry per CDR3 protein. The table lists about 540,000 distinct CDR3 sequences, less than 25% of them singletons. The same data also went into a second study, on T cells expressing NK-cell markers. That report adds: Scientists made TCR beta cDNA using 5'RACE template switching with UMIs.

Specimen: CD4+ T cells sorted from PBMCs, collected 11 to 12 days after vaccination. The receptor set was obtained from a man between 45 and 60 years old who received an inactivated influenza vaccine.

This clonotype has a single count. This could be a read error, since a much larger clone is one nucleotide away. V gene TRBV12-3 or TRBV12-4 combines with J gene TRBJ2-4, with D unclear. Between the trimmed V and J ends, which lost 1 base and 3 bases, there was a span of 16 bases. The CDR3 length is 17 residues. DNA of the CDR3: TGTGCCAGCAGTTTAGACTTACGGCCCCTAGGCAAAAACATTCAGTACTTC. Encoded protein: CASSLDLRPLGKNIQYF.

The rearrangement links TRBV20-1 to TRBJ2-1; 9 nucleotides match TRBD2. The CDR3 length is 15 residues. V was clipped by 1 base and J by 7 bases; unmatched bases: 8. Germline V gene data show CDR1 as DFQATT and CDR2 as SNEGSKA (reference sequence). For the CDR3, the DNA is TGCAGTGCTAGAGTCGGTCTAGCGGGAAGAAATGAGCAGTTCTTC. Its translation is CSARVGLAGRNEQFF.

V is TRBV11-2 and J is TRBJ1-2; no definite D call. Trimming removed 5 bases at V and 4 bases at J, with 8 bases between. CDR1 and CDR2 from the germline V gene are SGHAT and FQNNGV. The CDR3 spans 12 residues. The chain's CDR3 is CASSGESYGYTF. The CDR3 DNA follows: TGTGCCAGCAGCGGGGAGAGCTATGGCTACACCTTC.

The CDR3 DNA reads as TGTGCCAGCAAACCCGGACAGTCCTACGAGCAGTACTTC. As protein: CASKPGQSYEQYF. V is TRBV28 and J is TRBJ2-7; tentative D call: TRBD1 (6 bases). This CDR3 is 13 amino acids long. V lost 7 bases and J lost 1, with 11 bases in between. The germline gives CDR1 MDHEN, CDR2 SYDVKM. The complete variable domain, with remaining parts taken from reference TRBV28 and TRBJ2-7, reads DVKVTQSSRYLVKRTGEKVFLECVQDMDHENMFWYRQDPGLGLRLIYFSYDVKMKEKGDIPEGYSVSREKKERFSLILESASTNQTSMYLCASKPGQSYEQYFGPGTRLTVT.

The V and J genes are TRBV11-2 and TRBJ2-5, with D perhaps matching TRBD2 (6 bases). Germline CDR1 is SGHAT and CDR2 is FQNNGV. The CDR3 has 15 amino acids. V was clipped by 1 base and J by 2 bases, with 11 bases between them. CDR3 region: CASSLVGGSQETQYF. In DNA form, the CDR3 reads TGTGCCAGCAGCTTAGTGGGGGGTTCTCAAGAGACCCAGTACTTC.

Only a few counts were recorded for this clonotype. Written as DNA, the CDR3 is TGTGCCAGCAGCTCCGGGACTAAAGCAGAGCAGTACTTC. The encoded protein is CASSSGTKAEQYF. This sequence joins TRBV7-2 and TRBJ2-7; TRBD2 agrees at 7 bases. The germline V gene encodes CDR1 SGHTA and CDR2 FQGNSA. This CDR3 has 13 amino acids. V was pared by 4 bases and J by 7 bases, with 7 bases of the junction left unmatched. Full variable domain (outside the CDR3, taken from reference TRBV7-2 and TRBJ2-7): GAGVSQSPSNKVTEKGKDVELRCDPISGHTALYWYRQSLGQGLEFLIYFQGNSAPDKSGLPSDRFSAERTGGSVSTLTIQRTQQEDSAVYLCASSSGTKAEQYFGPGTRLTVT.

This clonotype has just a few counts. The chain has TRBV7-9 and TRBJ1-1, with D perhaps matching TRBD1 (5 bases). The V and J ends lost 7 bases and 8 bases respectively, with 17 bases between them. This CDR3 is 13 amino acids long. The germline V gene has CDR1 SEHNR and CDR2 FQNEAQ (reference sequence). The chain's CDR3 is CASTREGRSEAFF. The CDR3 DNA is TGTGCCAGCACCCGGGAGGGACGGTCAGAAGCTTTCTTT. Using reference TRBV7-9 and TRBJ1-1 for the parts outside the CDR3, the full variable domain is DTGVSQNPRHKITKRGQNVTFRCDPISEHNRLYWYRQTLGQGPEFLTYFQNEAQLEKSRLLSDRFSAERPKGSFSTLEIQRTEQGDSAMYLCASTREGRSEAFFGQGTRLTVV.

V is TRBV20-1 and J is TRBJ2-5, with D tentatively TRBD1 (6 bases). Deletions cut 0 bases from V and 0 bases from J, with 8 bases between. CDR3 size: 14 residues. CDR1 and CDR2 from the germline V gene are DFQATT and SNEGSKA (reference sequence). CDR3: CSARDTGNQETQYF. CDR3 sequence (DNA): TGCAGTGCTAGAGACACAGGGAACCAAGAGACCCAGTACTTC.

This clonotype was counted between two and nine times. V usage is TRBV20-1 and J usage is TRBJ2-5, with TRBD1 matching over 8 bases. CDR3 length: 12 residues. CDR1 is DFQATT and CDR2 is SNEGSKA in the germline V gene (reference sequence). J gave up 4 bases and V 3 bases, and 1 base lay outside the gene matches. The CDR3 reads CSARTGVETQYF. CDR3 coding DNA: TGCAGTGCTAGGACAGGGGTAGAGACCCAGTACTTC.

This clonotype has only a few counts. This sequence joins TRBV11-2 and TRBJ2-7; the D gene could be TRBD1 or TRBD2 (5 bases each). V was clipped by 5 bases and J by 0 bases, with 20 bases between them. Germline CDR1 reads SGHAT; CDR2 reads FQNNGV. The CDR3 is 17 amino acids. CDR3 sequence reads: CASSPLRGRLLSYEQYF. Written as DNA, the CDR3 is TGTGCCAGCAGCCCGCTGAGGGGCAGGCTGCTCTCCTACGAGCAGTACTTC.

V gene TRBV7-2 combines with J gene TRBJ2-5; no clear D. The CDR3 runs 15 residues. V was pared by 8 bases and J by 5 bases, with 21 bases between. Germline V gene lookup returns CDR1 SGHTA and CDR2 FQGNSA. The CDR3: CASLRWGSAWETQYF. CDR3 DNA: TGTGCCAGCCTACGGTGGGGTTCGGCGTGGGAGACCCAGTACTTC. The full variable domain, its missing parts supplied by reference TRBV7-2 and TRBJ2-5, is GAGVSQSPSNKVTEKGKDVELRCDPISGHTALYWYRQSLGQGLEFLIYFQGNSAPDKSGLPSDRFSAERTGGSVSTLTIQRTQQEDSAVYLCASLRWGSAWETQYFGPGTRLLVL.

In DNA, the CDR3 is TGCACCGCCTACCGAACTAGCACAGATACGCAGTATTTT. Amino acids: CTAYRTSTDTQYF. The chain combines TRBV20-1 with TRBJ2-3, with D unresolved. The germline CDR1 and CDR2 sequences are DFQATT and SNEGSKA (reference sequence). This CDR3 region has 13 residues.

This clonotype was observed a handful of times. The chain employs TRBV29-1 and TRBJ2-1, with 12 bases matching TRBD2. Germline-derived CDR1 and CDR2 are SQVTM and ANQGSEA. The J segment lost 5 bases and the V segment lost 6 bases, leaving 2 bases of the junction unmatched. The CDR3 loop spans 13 amino acids. The CDR3 DNA follows: TGCAGCGTGACTAGCGGGGGCAACAATGAGCAGTTCTTC. Translating gives CSVTSGGNNEQFF.

The chain uses TRBV5-1 and TRBJ2-5, with D perhaps being TRBD1 or TRBD2 (5 bases each). Germline CDR1 reads SGHRS; CDR2 reads YFSETQ. CDR3 length equals 15 residues. V was cut by 4 bases and J by 5 bases, with 18 bases left in between. The CDR3 coding sequence is TGCGCCAGCAGCCCGGGTGGGGGAGTTGTGGAGACCCAGTACTTC. Translating gives CASSPGGGVVETQYF.

This clonotype occurred many times. V gene TRBV4-1 combines with J gene TRBJ2-2; a possible D gene is TRBD1 (5 bases). Germline V gene data show CDR1 as MGHRA and CDR2 as YSYEKL. The CDR3 loop spans 14 amino acids. Trimming removed 0 bases at V and 4 bases at J, with 6 bases between. For the CDR3, the DNA is TGCGCCAGCAGCCAAGATCAGGGCACCGGGGAGCTGTTTTTT. As protein: CASSQDQGTGELFF.

This clonotype was detected ten times or more. This rearrangement joins TRBV5-1 to TRBJ1-2, with a weak D call TRBD1 (5 bases). The CDR3 loop spans 14 amino acids. With 4 bases removed from V and 0 bases from J, the gap between germline ends came to 10 bases. Germline V lookup: CDR1 SGHRS, CDR2 YFSETQ. Here the CDR3 reads CASSPGTSNYGYTF. The CDR3 DNA follows: TGCGCCAGCAGCCCCGGGACCTCTAACTATGGCTACACCTTC.

The genes are TRBV4-3 and TRBJ2-1; 7 bases agree with TRBD2. Per the germline V gene, CDR1 is LGHNA and CDR2 is YSLEER. This CDR3 region has 15 residues. V shed 4 bases, J shed 2 bases, and the junction held 5 bases outside the gene matches. CDR3 bases: TGCGCCAGCAGCCCTCGGGGGGAGGCCTACAATGAGCAGTTCTTC. Translated, it gives CASSPRGEAYNEQFF.

In its sample, this clonotype was seen a few times. The rearrangement joins TRBV29-1 to TRBJ2-2, with TRBD1 as a possible D gene (6 bases). Per germline, CDR1 SQVTM and CDR2 ANQGSEA. This CDR3 contains 14 residues. V lost 4 bases to trimming and J lost 6 bases, with 15 bases between them. CDR3 residues: CSVGVTGGSGELFF. The CDR3 DNA is TGCAGCGTTGGGGTGACAGGAGGCTCCGGGGAGCTGTTTTTT.

In this sample, this clonotype turned up a few times. The V gene is TRBV12-3 or TRBV12-4, the J gene TRBJ1-1; D is uncertain. There are 12 residues in the CDR3. Trimming removed 3 bases at V and 14 bases at J, with 16 bases between. CDR3: CASSFPGRPGFF. The DNA for the CDR3 is TGTGCCAGCAGTTTCCCCGGACGGCCGGGGTTCTTT.

The J gene is TRBJ2-7, the V gene TRBV5-5; TRBD1 matches at 9 bases. The V gene's germline CDR1 is SGHKS and CDR2 YYEKEE (reference sequence). Losses at the gene ends were 4 bases for V and 4 bases for J; bases not matched to a gene: 6. CDR3 length equals 14 residues. The CDR3 spells CASSMGTGLYEQYF. CDR3 coding DNA: TGTGCCAGCAGCATGGGGACAGGGTTGTACGAGCAGTACTTC.

This clonotype showed up many times. The chain employs TRBV5-6 and TRBJ1-5; D remains unclear. V lost 0 bases, J lost 2 bases, and 9 bases lay in between. The CDR3 covers 15 residues. Germline lookup yields CDR1 SGHDT and CDR2 YYEEEE. The CDR3 nucleotides are TGTGCCAGCAGCTTGGGAGGGTTCGGCAATCAGCCCCAGCATTTT. This sequence encodes CASSLGGFGNQPQHF.

This clonotype occurred a few times. The chain carries TRBV7-8 and TRBJ2-7, with no clear D. Germline V CDR1 and CDR2: SGHVS, FQNEAQ. CDR3 length equals 15 residues. The V and J ends lost 4 bases and 2 bases respectively, with 15 bases between them. CDR3 in DNA: TGTGCCAGCAGCTCCCTCCCGCGTGGAACCTACGAGCAGTACTTC. Its translation: CASSSLPRGTYEQYF.

This clonotype was detected only a few times. The rearrangement links TRBV12-3 or TRBV12-4 to TRBJ2-7; 9 positions agree with TRBD2. J lost 5 bases, V lost 3 bases, and 2 bases had no gene match. The length of the CDR3 is 13 residues. DNA for the CDR3: TGTGCCAGCAGTTTTGCGGGAGGGCACGAGCAGTACTTC. This translates into CASSFAGGHEQYF.

The J gene is TRBJ2-3, the V gene TRBV10-3; TRBD2 aligns across 10 bases. Germline values: CDR1 ENHRY, CDR2 SYGVKD. The CDR3 is made up of 15 amino acids. The trim removed 7 bases at V and 6 bases at J, leaving 10 bases unmatched. CDR3 sequence (DNA): TGTGCCATCACCGAATCTAGCGGGAGTTGGGATACGCAGTATTTT. Protein: CAITESSGSWDTQYF.